A selection of T cell receptor beta chains follows, all from one sample in a study of shared clonotypes between healthy human individuals. The protocol was immunoSEQ multiplex PCR, while the TCRdb copy is restricted to in-frame clones and leaves out a portion. The sample records 1.4 million to 1.5 million clones, around 95% being singletons. The material sequenced was naive CD4+ T cells sorted from blood. These receptors were taken from a man between 25 and 39 years old in good health. CDR3s include the opening cysteine and the closing phenylalanine or tryptophan. The D gene is left open where the match is weak. Only part of the rows carry a size: once, few, many, or a class if the clone is expanded.

TRBD1	TRBJ2-6	TRBV28	NA	CASTAQGAGGANVLTF	TGTGCCAGCACCGCTCAGGGGGCGGGGGGGGCCAACGTCCTGACTTTC
NA	TRBJ1-3	TRBV29-1	NA	CSGIYPEEGSGNTIYF	TGCAGCGGGATCTACCCAGAAGAAGGCTCTGGAAACACCATATATTTT
NA	TRBJ2-5	TRBV10-3	once	CAIGTEETQYF	TGTGCCATCGGCACAGAAGAGACCCAGTACTTC
TRBD2	TRBJ2-5	TRBV9	NA	CASSTTGTSPVQETQYF	TGTGCCAGCAGCACCACCGGGACTAGTCCAGTCCAAGAGACCCAGTACTTC
NA	TRBJ2-7	TRBV5-1	NA	CASSLEGGSKRYEQYF	TGCGCCAGCAGCTTGGAAGGTGGGAGCAAGAGATACGAGCAGTACTTC
NA	TRBJ1-2	TRBV19	NA	CASSTPDYGYTF	TGTGCCAGTAGTACCCCGGACTATGGCTACACCTTC
TRBD2	TRBJ2-7	TRBV28	NA	CASRASGGYEQYF	TGTGCCAGCAGGGCTAGCGGGGGCTACGAGCAGTACTTC
TRBD2	TRBJ2-7	TRBV6-5	NA	CASRPSSGRSYEQYF	TGTGCCAGCAGGCCATCTAGCGGGAGGTCCTACGAGCAGTACTTC
NA	TRBJ1-1	TRBV4-1	NA	CASSTAGRRNTEAFF	TGCGCCAGCAGCACGGCAGGGCGGAGGAACACTGAAGCTTTCTTT
NA	TRBJ2-5	TRBV12-5	NA	CASGPGNQETQYF	TGTGCTAGTGGCCCAGGAAACCAAGAGACCCAGTACTTC
NA	TRBJ2-6	TRBV29-1	NA	CSVVPQVVPSGANVLTF	TGCAGCGTTGTCCCACAGGTCGTCCCCTCTGGGGCCAACGTCCTGACTTTC
TRBD2	TRBJ2-1	TRBV11-3	once	CASSLGTSGSYNEQFF	TGTGCCAGCAGCCTCGGGACTAGCGGGAGTTACAATGAGCAGTTCTTC
NA	TRBJ2-1	TRBV14	NA	CASSQDQRLVAYNEQFF	TGTGCCAGCAGCCAAGATCAACGACTAGTGGCCTACAATGAGCAGTTCTTC
TRBD1	TRBJ2-2	TRBV2	few	CASRTGQTGELFF	TGTGCCAGCAGGACAGGGCAAACCGGGGAGCTGTTTTTT
TRBD2	TRBJ2-1	TRBV7-2	NA	CASSVGEGGRQFF	TGTGCCAGCAGCGTTGGGGAGGGCGGGCGGCAGTTCTTC
TRBD1	TRBJ1-1	TRBV18	NA	CASSPGQGFGTEAFF	TGTGCCAGCTCACCGGGACAGGGGTTCGGCACTGAAGCTTTCTTT
NA	TRBJ2-5	TRBV29-1	NA	CSVAGLERETQYF	TGCAGCGTTGCAGGGTTGGAGAGAGAGACCCAGTACTTC
TRBD1	TRBJ1-2	TRBV5-4	NA	CASSPPAGTGGAGYGYTF	TGTGCCAGCAGCCCACCAGCCGGGACAGGGGGCGCAGGCTATGGCTACACCTTC
NA	TRBJ2-1	TRBV7-3	NA	CASSPIAESSYNEQFF	TGTGCCAGCAGCCCAATAGCGGAGAGCTCCTACAATGAGCAGTTCTTC
TRBD1	TRBJ1-5	TRBV7-9	NA	CASSRSGTGNQPQHF	TGTGCCAGCAGCCGCTCCGGGACAGGTAATCAGCCCCAGCATTTT